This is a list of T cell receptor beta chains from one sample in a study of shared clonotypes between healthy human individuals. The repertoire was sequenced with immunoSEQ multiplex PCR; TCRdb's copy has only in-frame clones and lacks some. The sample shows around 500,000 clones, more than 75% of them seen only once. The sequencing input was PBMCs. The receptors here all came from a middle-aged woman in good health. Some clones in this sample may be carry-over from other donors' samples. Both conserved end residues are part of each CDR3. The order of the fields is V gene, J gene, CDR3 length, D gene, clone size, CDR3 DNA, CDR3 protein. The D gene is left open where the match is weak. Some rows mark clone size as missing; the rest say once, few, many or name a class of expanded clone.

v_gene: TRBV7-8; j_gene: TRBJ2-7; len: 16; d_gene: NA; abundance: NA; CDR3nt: TGTGCCAGCAGCTTATACAGGGTATTGGGGACCTACGAGCAGTACTTC; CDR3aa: CASSLYRVLGTYEQYF
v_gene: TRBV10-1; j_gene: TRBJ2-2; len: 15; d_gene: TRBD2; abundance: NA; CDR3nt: TGCGCCAGCAGTCTGACGGGAGGTTCGGGCGGGGAGCTGTTTTTT; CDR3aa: CASSLTGGSGGELFF
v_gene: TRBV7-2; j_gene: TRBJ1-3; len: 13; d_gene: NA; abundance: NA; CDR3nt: TGTGCCAGCAGCCCCAGTTCTGGAAACACCATATATTTT; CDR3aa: CASSPSSGNTIYF
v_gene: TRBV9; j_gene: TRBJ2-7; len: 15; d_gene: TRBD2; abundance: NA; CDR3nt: TGTGCCAGCAGCCCTAGCGGGAGAGGCAGGTACGAGCAGTACTTC; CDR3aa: CASSPSGRGRYEQYF
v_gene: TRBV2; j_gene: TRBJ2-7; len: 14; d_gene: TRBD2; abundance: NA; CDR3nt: TGTGCCAGCAGTGAAACTAGCGTCTCCTACGAGCAGTACTTC; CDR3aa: CASSETSVSYEQYF
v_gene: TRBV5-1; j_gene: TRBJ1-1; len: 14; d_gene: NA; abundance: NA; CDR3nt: TGCGCCAGCAGCTTGGTGGGGTGGGGCACTGAAGCTTTCTTT; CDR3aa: CASSLVGWGTEAFF
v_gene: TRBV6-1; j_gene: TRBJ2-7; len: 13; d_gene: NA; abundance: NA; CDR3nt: TGTGCCAGCAGTTCCACCAGCGGCCACGAGCAGTACTTC; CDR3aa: CASSSTSGHEQYF
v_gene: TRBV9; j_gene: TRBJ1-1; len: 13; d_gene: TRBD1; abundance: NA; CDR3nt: TGTGCCAGCAGCGGCGGGACAGCGGGTGAAGCTTTCTTT; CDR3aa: CASSGGTAGEAFF
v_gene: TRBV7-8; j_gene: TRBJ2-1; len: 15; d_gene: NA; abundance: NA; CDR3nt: TGTGCCAGCAGCTTAAACGGGGTCTCCTACAATGAGCAGTTCTTC; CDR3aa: CASSLNGVSYNEQFF
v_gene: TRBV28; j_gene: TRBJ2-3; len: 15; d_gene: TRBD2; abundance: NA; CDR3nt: TGTGCCAGCGGCGTTATCGGGAGGGCGGGAGATACGCAGTATTTT; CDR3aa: CASGVIGRAGDTQYF
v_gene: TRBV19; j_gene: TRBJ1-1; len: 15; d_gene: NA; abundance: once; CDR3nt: TGTGCCAGTAGTATCGGAGGGAACCCGAACACTGAAGCTTTCTTT; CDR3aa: CASSIGGNPNTEAFF
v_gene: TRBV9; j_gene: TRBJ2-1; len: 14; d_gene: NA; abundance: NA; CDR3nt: TGTGCCAGCAGCGTAGGCCCCAGTCGCAATGAGCAGTTCTTC; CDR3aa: CASSVGPSRNEQFF
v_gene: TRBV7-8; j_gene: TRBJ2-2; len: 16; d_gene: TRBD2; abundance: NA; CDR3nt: TGTGCCAGCAGCTCACTAGCGGGAGTAGGTACCGGGGAGCTGTTTTTT; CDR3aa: CASSSLAGVGTGELFF
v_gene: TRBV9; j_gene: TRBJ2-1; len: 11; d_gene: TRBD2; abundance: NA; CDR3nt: TGTGCCAGCAGCACGGGACTAGCGCAGTTCTTC; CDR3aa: CASSTGLAQFF
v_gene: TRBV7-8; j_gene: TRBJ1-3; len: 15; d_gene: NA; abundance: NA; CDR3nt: TGTGCCAGCAGCTTAGTCCCGACATCTGGAAACACCATATATTTT; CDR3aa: CASSLVPTSGNTIYF
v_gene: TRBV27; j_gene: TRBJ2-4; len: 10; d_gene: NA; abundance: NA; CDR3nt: TGTGCCAGTGGTCAAAACATTCAGTACTTC; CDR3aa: CASGQNIQYF
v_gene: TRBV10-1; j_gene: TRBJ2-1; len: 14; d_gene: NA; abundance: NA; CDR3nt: TGCGCCAGCTCCCTTGGCGGGATCACGGATGAGCAGTTCTTC; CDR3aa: CASSLGGITDEQFF
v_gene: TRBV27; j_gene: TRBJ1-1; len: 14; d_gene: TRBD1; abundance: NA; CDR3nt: TGTGCCAGGACAGGGACCAAGGGGAACACTGAAGCTTTCTTT; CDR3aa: CARTGTKGNTEAFF
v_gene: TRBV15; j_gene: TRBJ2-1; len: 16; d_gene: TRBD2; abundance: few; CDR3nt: TGTGCCACCAGCAGAGGTAGCGGGAGGGCCTACAATGAGCAGTTCTTC; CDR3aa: CATSRGSGRAYNEQFF
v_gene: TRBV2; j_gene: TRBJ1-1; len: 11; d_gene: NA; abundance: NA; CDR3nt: TGTGCCAGTAGTAAAAGGTCTGAAGCTTTCTTT; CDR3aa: CASSKRSEAFF
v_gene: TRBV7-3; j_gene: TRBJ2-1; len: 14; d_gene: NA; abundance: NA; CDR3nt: TGTGCCAGCAGCACAACCGGGACCCACTGGGAGCAGTTCTTC; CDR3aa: CASSTTGTHWEQFF
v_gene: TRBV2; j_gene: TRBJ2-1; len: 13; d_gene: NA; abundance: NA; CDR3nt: TGTGCCAGCAGCATACTAGGCTACAATGAGCAGTTCTTC; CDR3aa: CASSILGYNEQFF
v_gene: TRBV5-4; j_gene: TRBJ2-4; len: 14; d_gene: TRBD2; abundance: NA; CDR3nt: TGTGCCAGCAGCCTGAGCGGGAGTGGAAACATTCAGTACTTC; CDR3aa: CASSLSGSGNIQYF
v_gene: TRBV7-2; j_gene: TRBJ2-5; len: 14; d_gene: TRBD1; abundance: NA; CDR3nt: TGTGCCAGCAGCTCGACAGGGTCCCAAGAGACCCAGTACTTC; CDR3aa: CASSSTGSQETQYF
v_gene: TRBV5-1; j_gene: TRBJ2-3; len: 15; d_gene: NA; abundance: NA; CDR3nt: TGCGCCAGCAGCTGGGGACCCCAGAGCACAGATACGCAGTATTTT; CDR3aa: CASSWGPQSTDTQYF
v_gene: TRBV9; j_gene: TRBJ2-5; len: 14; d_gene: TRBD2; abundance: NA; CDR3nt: TGTGCCAGCTCACCTAGCGGGAGGGGAGAGACCCAGTACTTC; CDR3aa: CASSPSGRGETQYF
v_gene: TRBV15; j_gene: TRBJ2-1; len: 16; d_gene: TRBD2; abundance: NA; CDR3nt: TGTGCCACCAGCAGACTAACCCCGGGACTAGGCGGTGAGCAGTTCTTC; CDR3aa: CATSRLTPGLGGEQFF
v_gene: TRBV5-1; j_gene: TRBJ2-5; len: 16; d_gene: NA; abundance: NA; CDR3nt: TGCGCCAGCAGCTTGGCAGGAGTAGCGGCACAAGAGACCCAGTACTTC; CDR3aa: CASSLAGVAAQETQYF
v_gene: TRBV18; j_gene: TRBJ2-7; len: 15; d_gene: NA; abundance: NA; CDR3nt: TGTGCCAGCTCACCGATACCGGGTTTCTCCTACGAGCAGTACTTC; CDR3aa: CASSPIPGFSYEQYF
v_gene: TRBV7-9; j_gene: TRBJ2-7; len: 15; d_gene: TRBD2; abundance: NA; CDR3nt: TGTGCCAGCAGCTGGTCCGGGACTAGCGGGATTGAGCAGTACTTC; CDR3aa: CASSWSGTSGIEQYF
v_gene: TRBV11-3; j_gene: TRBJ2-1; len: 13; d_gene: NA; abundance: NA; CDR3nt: TGTGCCAGCAGCTTAGTGGCTCGGGATGAGCAGTTCTTC; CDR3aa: CASSLVARDEQFF
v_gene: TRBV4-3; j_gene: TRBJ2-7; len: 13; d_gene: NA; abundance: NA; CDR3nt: TGCGCCAGCAGCCAAGATAGGGGTTACGAGCAGTACTTC; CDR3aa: CASSQDRGYEQYF
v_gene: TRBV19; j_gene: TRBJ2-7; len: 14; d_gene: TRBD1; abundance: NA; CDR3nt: TGTGCCAGTACCCCCCGGACAGGGCGGGACGAGCAGTACTTC; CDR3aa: CASTPRTGRDEQYF
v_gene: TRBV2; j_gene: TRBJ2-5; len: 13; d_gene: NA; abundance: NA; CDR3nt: TGTGCCAGCAGTCGGGACTCAAAAGAGACCCAGTACTTC; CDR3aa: CASSRDSKETQYF
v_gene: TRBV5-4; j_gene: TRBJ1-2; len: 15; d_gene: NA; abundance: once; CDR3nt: TGTGCCAGCAGCTTGGTGGGGGGCGCAAACTATGGCTACACCTTC; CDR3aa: CASSLVGGANYGYTF
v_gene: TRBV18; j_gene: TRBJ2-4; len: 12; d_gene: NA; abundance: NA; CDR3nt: TGTGCCAGCTCGAGCCGGAGGAACATTCAGTACTTC; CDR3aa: CASSSRRNIQYF